A single T cell receptor beta chain is shown here with its context. The data originate from a study of blood T cells in healthy people across ages. A second roughly 6 to 11 cycle PCR used barcoded and J-beta primers. Each CDR3 protein gets one entry after TCRdb re-called the 5' RACE reads with MiXCR. The data show 650,000 to 1,000,000 distinct CDR3 sequences, with about 34% seen just once and approximately 13% held by the top ten. The CDR3 spans 17 residues. Germline CDR1 reads SGHTA; CDR2 reads FQGNSA. Trimming removed 5 bases from V and 3 bases from J; junction bases left unmatched: 12. The clonotype comes from a man younger than 35 in good health. The sequenced sample was blood. The genes are TRBV7-2 and TRBJ2-1, with TRBD2 matching 8 bases. The DNA of the CDR3 is TGTGCCAGCAGCCAATTTATACTAGCGGAGATCTACAATGAGCAGTTCTTC. As protein: CASSQFILAEIYNEQFF.